The clone carrying this TCR beta chain appeared a few times. As yet, its antigen is unknown. These data come from a study of OX40 agonist ivuxolimab in advanced cancers. General study results and limits: Expanded clones tended on average to be more numerous among CD8+ T cells than CD4+. Clones of CD4+ and CD8+ blood T cells grew by week 6 at doses of 0.1 to 3.0 mg/kg. Among the lowest peripheral clonal expansion occurred in 0.1-3.0 mg/kg partial responders.

Autoimmune disease history or systemic immunosuppression barred patients. The germline V and J ends were trimmed by 1 base and 2 bases, with 8 bases remaining between them. Germline V CDR1 and CDR2: PRHDT, FYEKMQ (reference sequence). This CDR3 has 15 residues. Sequenced by immunoSEQ multiplex PCR; TCRdb stores in-frame clones only, minus some. This sample carries tens of thousands of clones, around 91% of them seen once, and the ten largest clones take 14%. The rearrangement joins TRBV13 to TRBJ2-2; D gene uncertain. The receptor was derived from an adult with an advanced solid tumor such as melanoma, head and neck, liver or kidney cancer. The material sequenced was CD4+ or CD8+ T cells sorted from blood, taken in a trial of the OX40 agonist ivuxolimab. CDR3 sequence (DNA): TGTGCCAGCAGCTTAGCACTACTTAACACCGGGGAGCTGTTTTTT. It is translated as CASSLALLNTGELFF.